This entry lists 28 T cell receptor beta chains sequenced from one sample in a study of CD8 T cells in Susac syndrome. RNA in amounts of about 0.5 to 1 ug was reverse transcribed with random hexamers. TCRdb analysed the immunoSEQ multiplex PCR reads with MiXCR anew, one entry per CDR3 protein. The table lists about 120,000 distinct CDR3 sequences, around 94% of them singletons. Sequenced: CD4+ T cells from PBMCs. The receptors stem from a human donor in good health.

The chain carries TRBV24-1 and TRBJ2-1, with 10 positions matching TRBD1. Germline V gene lookup returns CDR1 KGHDR and CDR2 SFDVKD. V was clipped by 3 bases and J by 7 bases; unmatched bases: 8. This CDR3 is 16 amino acids long. The CDR3 DNA is TGTGCCACCAGTGATGGGGGACAGGGGTCGGGGAATGAGCAGTTCTTC. Its protein product is CATSDGGQGSGNEQFF.

The chain is built from TRBV5-4 and TRBJ1-2; no clear D. The CDR3 length is 14 residues. V dropped 0 bases and J dropped 3 bases, with 9 bases sitting between them. Germline V lookup: CDR1 SGHNT, CDR2 YYREEE (reference sequence). Written as DNA, the CDR3 is TGTGCCAGCAGCTTGGCGCGGAGCGACTATGGCTACACCTTC. Amino acids: CASSLARSDYGYTF.

CDR3 DNA: TGTGCCAGCAGTTACAGAGCGGGAGGCCGGAGGAACGAGCAGTACTTC. Residues: CASSYRAGGRRNEQYF. This chain connects TRBV6-2 or TRBV6-3 to TRBJ2-7; 9 nucleotides match TRBD2. The CDR3 totals 16 residues. Germline CDR1 and CDR2: MNHEY and SVGEGT. J lost 5 bases, V lost 2 bases, and 10 bases had no gene match.

The V and J genes are TRBV7-2 and TRBJ1-6; no firm D call. V dropped 3 bases and J dropped 7 bases, with 16 bases sitting between them. This CDR3 region has 16 residues. Germline lookup yields CDR1 SGHTA and CDR2 FQGNSA. Written as DNA, the CDR3 is TGTGCCAGCAGCTTTTGGTTCACCGAGGCGAATTCACCCCTCCACTTT. Translated, it gives CASSFWFTEANSPLHF.

J is TRBJ2-4 and V is TRBV7-2; maybe TRBD1 (6 bases). CDR1 SGHTA and CDR2 FQGNSA come from the germline V gene. Trimming pared 5 bases from V and 3 bases from J, leaving 11 bases between. CDR3 length equals 14 residues. CDR3 region: CASSLGTLKNIQYF. The CDR3 DNA follows: TGTGCCAGCAGCCTCGGGACACTCAAAAACATTCAGTACTTC. The whole variable domain, filled in from reference TRBV7-2 and TRBJ2-4, reads GAGVSQSPSNKVTEKGKDVELRCDPISGHTALYWYRQSLGQGLEFLIYFQGNSAPDKSGLPSDRFSAERTGGSVSTLTIQRTQQEDSAVYLCASSLGTLKNIQYFGAGTRLSVL.

The chain combines TRBV19 with TRBJ1-5; D gene uncertain. The CDR3 contains 15 residues. V was cut by 5 bases and J by 3 bases, with 14 bases left in between. Germline CDR1 is LNHDA and CDR2 is SQIVND (reference sequence). The CDR3 region has the DNA TGTGCCAGTAGTTTTACCGACGGGTTCAATCAGCCCCAGCATTTT. It translates to CASSFTDGFNQPQHF.

The gene calls are TRBV18 and TRBJ2-7; 9 bases fit TRBD2. Germline V gives CDR1 KGHSH, CDR2 LQKENI. The length of the CDR3 is 16 residues. Trimming took 1 base from V and 2 from J; bases not matched to a gene: 6. CDR3 bases: TGTGCCAGCTCACCACGGTCCGCGGGAGGGACCTACGAGCAGTACTTC. Its protein product is CASSPRSAGGTYEQYF.

The J gene is TRBJ2-3, the V gene TRBV11-2; possibly TRBD2 for D (5 bases). In germline, CDR1 is SGHAT, CDR2 FQNNGV. This CDR3 has 15 residues. Trimming removed 5 bases at V and 0 bases at J, with 12 bases between. DNA for the CDR3: TGTGCCAGCAGCCCGAGCGGAACTAGCACAGATACGCAGTATTTT. Its protein is CASSPSGTSTDTQYF.

The chain couples TRBV19 to TRBJ1-2; D not resolved. V was trimmed by 4 bases and J by 4 bases, leaving 7 bases between them. Per germline, CDR1 LNHDA and CDR2 SQIVND (reference sequence). CDR3 size: 12 residues. CDR3 nucleotides: TGTGCCAGTAGTACCACAGCCTATGGCTACACCTTC. It yields the protein CASSTTAYGYTF. Variable domain in full (rest from reference TRBV19 and TRBJ1-2): DGGITQSPKYLFRKEGQNVTLSCEQNLNHDAMYWYRQDPGQGLRLIYYSQIVNDFQKGDIAEGYSVSREKKESFPLTVTSAQKNPTAFYLCASSTTAYGYTFGSGTRLTVV.

The rearrangement joins TRBV27 to TRBJ1-5; D unresolved. Germline V gene data show CDR1 as MNHEY and CDR2 as SMNVEV (reference sequence). The CDR3 has 14 residues. V dropped 2 bases and J dropped 0 bases, with 5 bases sitting between them. The CDR3 bases are TGTGCCAGCAGTTTAATGAATAGCAATCAGCCCCAGCATTTT. The encoded protein is CASSLMNSNQPQHF.

CDR3 DNA sequence: TGTGCCAGCAGCCTTTTCGAACAGGTGGTCGGTGGCTACACCTTC. Amino acids: CASSLFEQVVGGYTF. V gene TRBV7-2 combines with J gene TRBJ1-2, with D possibly being TRBD1 (5 bases). V gave up 5 bases and J gave up 7 bases, with 20 bases separating them. The CDR3 extends over 15 amino acids. Germline CDR1 is SGHTA and CDR2 is FQGNSA.

The genes are TRBV10-3 and TRBJ2-5; TRBD1 aligns across 9 bases. The CDR3 loop spans 13 amino acids. The V gene end was trimmed by 6 bases and the J gene end by 4 bases; junction bases not matched to a gene: 3. Germline V gene sequence: CDR1 ENHRY, CDR2 SYGVKD. Here the CDR3 reads CAISQTGGETQYF. CDR3 sequence (DNA): TGTGCCATCAGCCAGACAGGGGGAGAGACCCAGTACTTC.

The J gene is TRBJ2-2, the V gene TRBV5-6; 8 nucleotides match TRBD2. Unmatched junction bases numbered 6, after V lost 0 bases and J lost 5 bases. Germline CDR1 SGHDT, CDR2 YYEEEE. This CDR3 region has 16 residues. This CDR3 reads CASSLEGTRRTGELFF. The CDR3 DNA reads TGTGCCAGCAGCTTGGAGGGGACTAGGAGAACCGGGGAGCTGTTTTTT.

The V and J genes are TRBV5-4 and TRBJ1-2; the match to TRBD1 covers 7 bases. Per germline, CDR1 SGHNT and CDR2 YYREEE (reference sequence). V shed 4 bases and J 2 bases; nucleotides not matched to a gene: 5. This CDR3 is built from 14 residues. The CDR3 reads CASSDGQVNYGYTF. The CDR3 DNA sequence: TGTGCCAGCAGCGACGGACAGGTGAACTATGGCTACACCTTC.

This chain links TRBV11-2 with TRBJ2-6; 14 positions agree with TRBD2. The V segment lost 3 bases and the J segment 3 bases; nucleotides outside the gene matches: 4. Per the germline V gene, CDR1 is SGHAT and CDR2 is FQNNGV. This CDR3 is 18 amino acids long. The CDR3 nucleotides are TGTGCCAGCAGCTTTGGACTAGCGGGGGGTGGTGGGGCCAACGTCCTGACTTTC. Residues: CASSFGLAGGGGANVLTF.

The rearrangement joins TRBV9 to TRBJ1-1, with no clear D. In germline, CDR1 is SGDLS, CDR2 YYNGEE. The CDR3 consists of 15 residues. Trimming cost V 0 bases and J 1 base, with 10 bases left between them. The CDR3 reads CASSVEGRQNTEAFF. The CDR3 DNA sequence: TGTGCCAGCAGCGTAGAAGGCAGGCAGAACACTGAAGCTTTCTTT. The whole variable domain, remainder taken from reference TRBV9 and TRBJ1-1, is DSGVTQTPKHLITATGQRVTLRCSPRSGDLSVYWYQQSLDQGLQFLIQYYNGEERAKGNILERFSAQQFPDLHSELNLSSLELGDSALYFCASSVEGRQNTEAFFGQGTRLTVV.

As for this clonotype: Relative to the germline gene, one junction end is altered; a read error may explain this. This chain joins TRBV6-5 and TRBJ1-5, with D hard to call. The V gene's germline CDR1 is MNHEY and CDR2 SVGAGI. The CDR3 runs 13 residues. This chain's CDR3 is CATSERINQPQHF. The CDR3 nucleotides read TGTGCCACCAGTGAAAGGATCAATCAGCCCCAGCATTTT.

The chain links TRBV30 to TRBJ1-1; D may be TRBD1 (5 bases). Trimming pared 1 base from V and 5 bases from J, leaving 11 bases between. The CDR3 totals 13 residues. CDR1 GTSNPN and CDR2 SVGIG come from the germline V gene (reference sequence). This CDR3 reads CAWSGIGGTEAFF. DNA for the CDR3: TGTGCCTGGAGTGGAATCGGGGGGACTGAAGCTTTCTTT.

The CDR3 nucleotides read TGCGCCAGCAGCTTGGGTAGCGGGGGAGGACAAGAGACCCAGTACTTC. Translated, it gives CASSLGSGGGQETQYF. This sequence joins TRBV5-1 and TRBJ2-5; 9 nucleotides agree with TRBD2. This CDR3 is built from 16 residues. Germline V gene data show CDR1 as SGHRS and CDR2 as YFSETQ. The ends lost 0 bases at V and 2 bases at J; junction bases unmatched: 5. Full variable domain (outside the CDR3, taken from reference TRBV5-1 and TRBJ2-5): KAGVTQTPRYLIKTRGQQVTLSCSPISGHRSVSWYQQTPGQGLQFLFEYFSETQRNKGNFPGRFSGRQFSNSRSEMNVSTLELGDSALYLCASSLGSGGGQETQYFGPGTRLLVL.

V is TRBV2 and J is TRBJ2-2; 8 bases fit TRBD1. V lost 6 bases to trimming and J lost 5 bases; unmatched junction nucleotides: 8. The CDR3 spans 15 residues. Germline assignment: CDR1 SNHLY and CDR2 FYNNEI. The CDR3 here is CASSQWTGITGELFF. The CDR3, as DNA: TGTGCCAGCAGCCAATGGACAGGGATTACCGGGGAGCTGTTTTTT.

The V call is TRBV27, the J call TRBJ2-7, with 9 nucleotides matching TRBD1. This CDR3 contains 14 residues. The ends lost 7 bases at V and 3 bases at J; junction bases unmatched: 7. Germline loops: CDR1 MNHEY, CDR2 SMNVEV (reference sequence). This CDR3 is CASTHTGGNYEQYF. The CDR3 DNA reads TGTGCCAGCACCCACACAGGGGGCAACTACGAGCAGTACTTC.

This chain connects TRBV10-2 to TRBJ2-7, with D unclear. CDR1 is WSHSY and CDR2 is SAAADI in the germline V gene. The CDR3 is 14 residues long. V lost 6 bases, J lost 5 bases, and 17 bases lay in between. The CDR3 nucleotides read TGCGCCAGCAGCCCGCAAGCCCCCTCTCACGAGCAGTACTTC. Translating it yields CASSPQAPSHEQYF.

This chain uses TRBV20-1 with TRBJ2-7; 11 bases are shared with TRBD2. The CDR3 extends over 14 amino acids. V trimming: 0 bases; J trimming: 5 bases; junction bases outside the gene matches: 3. Germline V gene lookup returns CDR1 DFQATT and CDR2 SNEGSKA (reference sequence). CDR3 nucleotide sequence: TGCAGTGCTAGAGATCCACTAGCGGGAGACGAGCAGTACTTC. Its protein is CSARDPLAGDEQYF.

This clonotype occurred once. This rearrangement joins TRBV6-6 to TRBJ2-3, with 13 bases fitting TRBD2. V lost 7 bases and J lost 3; bases outside the gene matches: 4. The CDR3 covers 15 residues. Germline V gene lookup returns CDR1 MNHNY and CDR2 SVGAGI (reference sequence). CDR3 DNA: TGTGCCAGCAAACTACTAGCGGGAGGGACAGATACGCAGTATTTT. As protein: CASKLLAGGTDTQYF.

V gene TRBV5-1 combines with J gene TRBJ2-2; 8 bases line up with TRBD1. The CDR3 covers 16 residues. CDR1 and CDR2 (germline): SGHRS, YFSETQ. Unmatched junction bases numbered 6, after V lost 4 bases and J lost 1 base. The CDR3 coding sequence is TGCGCCAGCAGCATCGACAGGGGCGAGAACACCGGGGAGCTGTTTTTT. Residues: CASSIDRGENTGELFF.

The chain couples TRBV7-2 to TRBJ2-7; 10 nucleotides align to TRBD1. V lost 5 bases and J lost 4; bases outside the gene matches: 8. The germline V gene encodes CDR1 SGHTA and CDR2 FQGNSA. The CDR3 has 15 residues. The CDR3 DNA follows: TGTGCCAGCAGCCGGACAGGGGGAAGGAGTTACGAGCAGTACTTC. This translates into CASSRTGGRSYEQYF. Looking up the rest from reference TRBV7-2 and TRBJ2-7 gives the full variable domain: GAGVSQSPSNKVTEKGKDVELRCDPISGHTALYWYRQSLGQGLEFLIYFQGNSAPDKSGLPSDRFSAERTGGSVSTLTIQRTQQEDSAVYLCASSRTGGRSYEQYFGPGTRLTVT.

The J gene is TRBJ1-5, the V gene TRBV28; maybe TRBD1 (6 bases). This CDR3 spans 15 amino acids. Per germline, CDR1 MDHEN and CDR2 SYDVKM. Trimming left V 7 bases short and J 6 bases short, with 19 bases between. CDR3 sequence: CASNGAGAPVQPQHF. In DNA, the CDR3 is TGTGCCAGCAACGGGGCGGGGGCTCCCGTTCAGCCCCAGCATTTT.

The V and J genes are TRBV6-4 and TRBJ2-5; 9 bases line up with TRBD2. The V and J ends lost 8 bases and 2 bases, in that order; junction bases with no gene match: 3. The germline gives CDR1 MRHNA, CDR2 SNTAGT. This CDR3 has 13 amino acids. DNA for the CDR3: TGTGCCAGCCAGCGGGGGGAACAAGAGACCCAGTACTTC. It is translated as CASQRGEQETQYF.